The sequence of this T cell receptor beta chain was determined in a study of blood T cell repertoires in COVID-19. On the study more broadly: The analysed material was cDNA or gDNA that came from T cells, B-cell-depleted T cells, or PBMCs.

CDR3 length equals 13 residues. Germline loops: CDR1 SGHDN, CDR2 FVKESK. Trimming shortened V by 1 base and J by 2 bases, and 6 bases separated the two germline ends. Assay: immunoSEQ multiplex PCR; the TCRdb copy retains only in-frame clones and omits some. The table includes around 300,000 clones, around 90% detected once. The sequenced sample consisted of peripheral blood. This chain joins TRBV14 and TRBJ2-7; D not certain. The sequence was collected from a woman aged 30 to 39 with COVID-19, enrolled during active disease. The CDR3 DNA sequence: TGTGCCAGCAGCCAAGTACAGACCTACGAGCAGTACTTC. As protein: CASSQVQTYEQYF.